The rows below give T cell receptor beta chains drawn from one sample of a study of T cell responses to AZD1222 COVID-19 vaccine. Assay: immunoSEQ multiplex PCR; the TCRdb copy retains only in-frame clones and omits some. Here the sample spans about 130,000 clones, about 90% being singletons. The source was peripheral blood, collected on day 0 of MenACWY control vaccination. These receptors originate from an adult in good health. CDR3s include the opening cysteine and the closing phenylalanine or tryptophan. D genes are given only for firm matches. Expanded clones are given a class, and other clones once, few, many or no size at all.

CDR3nt | CDR3aa | v_gene | abundance | j_gene | d_gene
TGCAGCGTTGACGGTGGGGCGACAGATACGCAGTATTTT | CSVDGGATDTQYF | TRBV29-1 | . | TRBJ2-3 | .
TGTGCCAGCAGTGAAGCGAGGTGGAGCGGGGGGGCCGTTGAGCAGTTCTTC | CASSEARWSGGAVEQFF | TRBV6-1 | . | TRBJ2-1 | TRBD2
TGTGCCAGCAGTGAAGCGCTCCTCGGGAACTATGGCTACACCTTC | CASSEALLGNYGYTF | TRBV2 | . | TRBJ1-2 | .
TGTGCCAGCAGAATTGGCCTAGATGGGGAGCTGTTTTTT | CASRIGLDGELFF | TRBV6-5 | few | TRBJ2-2 | .
TGTGCCAGCTCACCACTGGTGGGTACGAACACCGGGGAGCTGTTTTTT | CASSPLVGTNTGELFF | TRBV18 | . | TRBJ2-2 | .
TGTGCCAGCAGTGAGCGGGGGAGGTTTAATGAAAAACTGTTTTTT | CASSERGRFNEKLFF | TRBV25-1 | . | TRBJ1-4 | .
TGCGCCAGCAGCCCGGACAGGAATTCACCCCTCCACTTT | CASSPDRNSPLHF | TRBV5-1 | . | TRBJ1-6 | TRBD1
TGTGCCAGCAGCTTAGGAGGTGGGGGCGCAGTCGTTCTTGGCTACACCTTC | CASSLGGGGAVVLGYTF | TRBV7-9 | . | TRBJ1-2 | .
TGCGCCAGCAGCCAAGATCGGTGGTCGCGGGGGGATACGCAGTATTTT | CASSQDRWSRGDTQYF | TRBV4-3 | . | TRBJ2-3 | TRBD2
TGTGCCAGCAGCCAAGTGACACTAGCCGGGGAGCTGTTTTTT | CASSQVTLAGELFF | TRBV3-1/TRBV3-2 | . | TRBJ2-2 | .
TGCGCCAGCAGCTACAGGGAAGGCGGGGAGCTGTTTTTT | CASSYREGGELFF | TRBV5-1 | . | TRBJ2-2 | .
TGTGCCAGCGGGCAGGGGAACTATGGCTACACCTTC | CASGQGNYGYTF | TRBV7-9 | few | TRBJ1-2 | .
TGTGCCAGCAGCTTATTTGAGGGTGGGGAGACCCAGTACTTC | CASSLFEGGETQYF | TRBV7-9 | . | TRBJ2-5 | .
TGCAGCGTTGAACAGGGGGCATCCAAAAACATTCAGTACTTC | CSVEQGASKNIQYF | TRBV29-1 | . | TRBJ2-4 | TRBD1
TGTGCCAGCAGGACAGGGGGCAGTGGAGGCTACACCTTC | CASRTGGSGGYTF | TRBV6-6 | . | TRBJ1-2 | TRBD1
TGTGCCAGTAGTCCTGCCGTAAGCAATCAGCCCCAGCATTTT | CASSPAVSNQPQHF | TRBV19 | . | TRBJ1-5 | .
TGTGCCAGCAGTTACTTCGCGGGGCTGGGACTAGCGAACACCGGGGAGCTGTTTTTT | CASSYFAGLGLANTGELFF | TRBV6-2/TRBV6-3 | . | TRBJ2-2 | TRBD2
TGTGCCAGCAGTTTATCCCAGGGACTAGCGGGACTAGAGACCCAGTACTTC | CASSLSQGLAGLETQYF | TRBV27 | . | TRBJ2-5 | TRBD2
TGTGCCAGCAGCATCCGGACAGAGAACACTGAAGCTTTCTTT | CASSIRTENTEAFF | TRBV7-9 | . | TRBJ1-1 | .
TGCAGCTCCCCCCGGGGGCAGTCACATAATTCACCCCTCCACTTT | CSSPRGQSHNSPLHF | TRBV29-1 | . | TRBJ1-6 | .
TGTGCCAGCAGTTTAGTGGAGACCCAGTACTTC | CASSLVETQYF | TRBV27 | . | TRBJ2-5 | .
TGTGCCAGTAGTATCCGCGGGATGCAAGAGACCCAGTACTTC | CASSIRGMQETQYF | TRBV19 | few | TRBJ2-5 | .
TGTGCCAGCTCACCCTCTGGACAGGGCCCGCGTGGTGAGCAGTTCTTC | CASSPSGQGPRGEQFF | TRBV18 | . | TRBJ2-1 | TRBD1
TGTGCCAGCAGCTTGGAGGGGGCAGGGATGATCAATCAGCCCCAGCATTTT | CASSLEGAGMINQPQHF | TRBV5-5 | . | TRBJ1-5 | TRBD1
TGTGCCAGCAGTTTAGGGCACTGGGGCTACACCTTC | CASSLGHWGYTF | TRBV28 | . | TRBJ1-2 | .
TGTGCCAGTAGAGGGGCTGCCCCCCACGAGCAGTACTTC | CASRGAAPHEQYF | TRBV19 | . | TRBJ2-7 | .
TGTGCCAGCAGCGAGGGCAAAAACATTCAGTACTTC | CASSEGKNIQYF | TRBV7-9 | . | TRBJ2-4 | .
TGTGCCAGCTCACCAGATTCGACAGCGACCATAGGAGCTTTCTTT | CASSPDSTATIGAFF | TRBV18 | . | TRBJ1-1 | .
TGCGCCAGCAAAAGGACAGAGGACACTGAAGCTTTCTTT | CASKRTEDTEAFF | TRBV5-1 | . | TRBJ1-1 | .
TGTGCCAGCAGCTTAGAACTAGCGGGGGGATATGAGCAGTTCTTC | CASSLELAGGYEQFF | TRBV7-2 | . | TRBJ2-1 | TRBD2
TGTGCCAGCAGTTTATCGGGTAGCGGGGCCCAAGAGACCCAGTACTTC | CASSLSGSGAQETQYF | TRBV27 | . | TRBJ2-5 | TRBD2
TGTGCCAGCAGCCAGGATGGACAGGGGAACACTGAAGCTTTCTTT | CASSQDGQGNTEAFF | TRBV5-4 | . | TRBJ1-1 | TRBD1
TGTGCCAGCAGTTTAATGAGGGGGGTTGATGGCTACACCTTC | CASSLMRGVDGYTF | TRBV27 | . | TRBJ1-2 | .
TGCGCCAGCAGCCACGCTGTACTAGCCAAAAACATTCAGTACTTC | CASSHAVLAKNIQYF | TRBV4-1 | few | TRBJ2-4 | .
TGTGCCAGCAGCTTAACGGCGGGGGGGCCATACAATGAGCAGTTCTTC | CASSLTAGGPYNEQFF | TRBV7-6 | . | TRBJ2-1 | TRBD2
TGTGCCACCAGTTTACTGCCGAGCTCCTATAATTCACCCCTCCACTTT | CATSLLPSSYNSPLHF | TRBV15 | . | TRBJ1-6 | .